This is a list of T cell receptor beta chains from one sample in a study of T cell repertoires in cytomegalovirus infection. Using its own MiXCR run on the reads, TCRdb lists one record per CDR3 protein. This sample carries some 300,000 distinct CDR3 sequences, about 17% of them seen once, and the ten largest clones take 12%. The sequencing input was PBMCs. All receptors derive from a human donor in good health (CMV status not recorded). Some clones in this sample may be carry-over from other donors' samples. Each CDR3 is given with its conserved first and last residue. A D gene is named only where the DNA matches it firmly. Clone size is given for some rows only: seen once, a few or many times, or a class if the clone is expanded.

CDR3aa	CDR3nt	v_gene	j_gene	d_gene	abundance
CASSTRDVTGELFF	TGCGCCAGCAGCACGAGGGACGTCACCGGGGAGCTGTTTTTT	TRBV5-1	TRBJ2-2	-	-
CASSSPELREKLFF	TGTGCCAGCAGCTCCCCGGAACTGAGGGAAAAACTGTTTTTT	TRBV7-2	TRBJ1-4	-	many
CAISEWRIANYGYTF	TGTGCCATCAGTGAATGGCGGATAGCTAACTATGGCTACACCTTC	TRBV10-3	TRBJ1-2	-	few
CAITPGPKVSFGYTF	TGTGCCATCACCCCGGGACCGAAAGTGTCTTTTGGCTACACCTTC	TRBV10-3	TRBJ1-2	-	many
CASSPPERGGRADTQYF	TGTGCCAGCTCACCACCGGAGCGGGGGGGCCGCGCAGATACGCAGTATTTT	TRBV18	TRBJ2-3	TRBD2	-
CASSESWDAYGYTF	TGCGCCAGCAGTGAGTCTTGGGATGCCTATGGCTACACCTTC	TRBV10-1	TRBJ1-2	-	few
CASSYSGVGETQYF	TGTGCCAGCAGTTACTCGGGGGTAGGAGAGACCCAGTACTTC	TRBV6-2/TRBV6-3	TRBJ2-5	-	many
CASSRIQGTNYGYTF	TGTGCCAGCAGCCGGATACAGGGGACTAACTATGGCTACACCTTC	TRBV5-4	TRBJ1-2	TRBD1	few
CASSENYGSDINEQFF	TGTGCCAGCAGTGAAAATTACGGGTCTGATATTAATGAGCAGTTCTTC	TRBV6-1	TRBJ2-1	-	many
CSAYRGQGMNTEAFF	TGCAGTGCTTACAGGGGCCAAGGGATGAACACTGAAGCTTTCTTT	TRBV20-1	TRBJ1-1	TRBD1	-
CASSSTGIGGNTIYF	TGTGCCAGCAGCTCGACAGGGATCGGTGGAAACACCATATATTTT	TRBV7-9	TRBJ1-3	TRBD1	many
CASIPSRTVRFQYF	TGTGCCAGCATCCCAAGTCGTACGGTCCGCTTTCAGTACTTC	TRBV6-1	TRBJ2-4	-	few
CASSLDENTGELFF	TGTGCCAGCAGCTTGGATGAGAACACCGGGGAGCTGTTTTTT	TRBV11-3	TRBJ2-2	-	-
CASRTSMGKTTGELFF	TGTGCCAGCAGGACCTCAATGGGCAAAACCACCGGGGAGCTGTTTTTT	TRBV12-3/TRBV12-4	TRBJ2-2	-	-
CASSPDSSSNEQFF	TGTGCCAGCTCACCCGACAGTTCTAGTAATGAGCAGTTCTTC	TRBV18	TRBJ2-1	-	few
CASSLIAPHTKAFF	TGTGCCAGCAGCTTAATCGCCCCCCACACGAAAGCTTTCTTT	TRBV7-2	TRBJ1-1	-	many
CASSLVAGSQETQYF	TGTGCCAGCAGCTTAGTAGCGGGGTCCCAAGAGACCCAGTACTTC	TRBV7-3	TRBJ2-5	TRBD2	-
CASRDRFHGGPTDTQYF	TGTGCCAGCAGAGATAGGTTCCACGGGGGCCCCACAGATACGCAGTATTTT	TRBV6-5	TRBJ2-3	-	few
CASSPAGDVYGYTF	TGTGCCAGCTCACCAGCAGGGGATGTCTATGGCTACACCTTC	TRBV18	TRBJ1-2	-	few
CASSPTRDRGDYGYTF	TGTGCCAGCAGTCCCACCCGGGACAGGGGCGACTATGGCTACACCTTC	TRBV6-5	TRBJ1-2	TRBD1	-
CSASRLAGEAYNEQFF	TGCAGTGCTAGTCGACTAGCGGGGGAAGCTTACAATGAGCAGTTCTTC	TRBV20-1	TRBJ2-1	TRBD2	few
CAIQGAGELFF	TGTGCCATCCAGGGCGCCGGGGAGCTGTTTTTT	TRBV12-3/TRBV12-4	TRBJ2-2	-	few
CASAQAGGYNEQFF	TGCGCCAGCGCGCAGGCGGGTGGCTACAATGAGCAGTTCTTC	TRBV5-1	TRBJ2-1	-	-
CASSPPPNSPLHF	TGTGCCAGCAGTCCCCCCCCTAATTCACCCCTCCACTTT	TRBV28	TRBJ1-6	-	few
CSARRGGGTEAFF	TGCAGTGCTAGGAGAGGAGGAGGCACTGAAGCTTTCTTT	TRBV20-1	TRBJ1-1	-	-
CASSIGRGRGNQPQHF	TGTGCCAGTAGTATAGGGAGGGGGCGCGGCAATCAGCCCCAGCATTTT	TRBV19	TRBJ1-5	TRBD1	-
CASRTAFDEQYF	TGTGCCAGCAGGACCGCCTTCGACGAGCAGTACTTC	TRBV6-2/TRBV6-3	TRBJ2-7	-	-
CASTKDRGIRASQETQYF	TGTGCCAGCACTAAAGACAGGGGGATTAGGGCCTCACAAGAGACCCAGTACTTC	TRBV2	TRBJ2-5	TRBD1	few
CSARESDRGEGYTF	TGCAGTGCTAGAGAATCCGACAGGGGGGAAGGCTACACCTTC	TRBV20-1	TRBJ1-2	TRBD1	-
CASSPGTVNQETQYF	TGTGCCAGCAGCCCCGGGACAGTAAACCAAGAGACCCAGTACTTC	TRBV11-3	TRBJ2-5	TRBD1	-